Listed below are T cell receptor beta chains from one sample, sequenced in a study of cytomegalovirus exposure and HLA in healthy donors. Here immunoSEQ multiplex PCR was the method, and the copy in TCRdb shows in-frame clones only, minus some. The sample records around 150,000 clones, approximately 75% being singletons. The sequenced material came from PBMCs. Source of these receptors: a man aged 45-65 years in good health and CMV-seropositive. The CDR3 runs from the conserved cysteine through the conserved F or W. Each record gives: J gene, clone size, V gene, D gene, CDR3 DNA, CDR3 protein. A D gene is named only where the DNA matches it firmly. Some rows have no size entry. The others give once, few or many, or a class for an expanded clone.

j_gene: TRBJ1-2; abundance: .; v_gene: TRBV2; d_gene: TRBD1; CDR3nt: TGTGCCAGCAGTGAGGACAGGGTCTATGGCTACACCTTC; CDR3aa: CASSEDRVYGYTF
j_gene: TRBJ2-3; abundance: .; v_gene: TRBV6-6; d_gene: TRBD2; CDR3nt: TGTGCCAGCAGAGCAGCGGGGGGTCACACAGATACGCAGTATTTT; CDR3aa: CASRAAGGHTDTQYF
j_gene: TRBJ2-3; abundance: .; v_gene: TRBV11-1; d_gene: .; CDR3nt: TGTGCCAGCAGCCCGGGTGCGGGGTTCGAAGATACGCAGTATTTT; CDR3aa: CASSPGAGFEDTQYF
j_gene: TRBJ2-3; abundance: few; v_gene: TRBV4-1; d_gene: TRBD1; CDR3nt: TGCGCCAGCAGCCAAGAAGGGACAGGGCGCCTGGGGAATACGCAGTATTTT; CDR3aa: CASSQEGTGRLGNTQYF
j_gene: TRBJ2-7; abundance: .; v_gene: TRBV27; d_gene: .; CDR3nt: TGTGCCAGCAGTACCGACAGATCCTTTTTCTACGAGCAGTACTTC; CDR3aa: CASSTDRSFFYEQYF
j_gene: TRBJ2-5; abundance: .; v_gene: TRBV9; d_gene: TRBD1; CDR3nt: TGTGCCAGCAGTCTATCGACAGGGGGCCAGGAGACCCAGTACTTC; CDR3aa: CASSLSTGGQETQYF
j_gene: TRBJ1-4; abundance: .; v_gene: TRBV4-1; d_gene: TRBD1; CDR3nt: TGCGCCAGCAGCCAAAGGGGACAGCTCAATGAAAAACTGTTTTTT; CDR3aa: CASSQRGQLNEKLFF
j_gene: TRBJ2-2; abundance: .; v_gene: TRBV2; d_gene: TRBD2; CDR3nt: TGTGCCAGCAGTCGAGCGGGGGGGCAGAACACCGGGGAGCTGTTTTTT; CDR3aa: CASSRAGGQNTGELFF
j_gene: TRBJ1-1; abundance: .; v_gene: TRBV29-1; d_gene: TRBD1; CDR3nt: TGCAGCGTGGGGGCACGGACAGGTCTGAACACTGAAGCTTTCTTT; CDR3aa: CSVGARTGLNTEAFF
j_gene: TRBJ2-1; abundance: few; v_gene: TRBV5-1; d_gene: TRBD1; CDR3nt: TGCGCCAGCAGCGGGACAGGGAGCTCCTACAATGAGCAGTTCTTC; CDR3aa: CASSGTGSSYNEQFF
j_gene: TRBJ1-1; abundance: .; v_gene: TRBV5-6; d_gene: .; CDR3nt: TGTGCCAGCAGCTCCTACACTGAAGCTTTCTTT; CDR3aa: CASSSYTEAFF
j_gene: TRBJ2-5; abundance: .; v_gene: TRBV19; d_gene: TRBD1; CDR3nt: TGTGCCAGTACGCCGGGACAGGGACAAGAGACCCAGTACTTC; CDR3aa: CASTPGQGQETQYF
j_gene: TRBJ2-7; abundance: few; v_gene: TRBV5-1; d_gene: .; CDR3nt: TGCGCCAGCAGCTTGGGACGGGACTACGAGCAGTACTTC; CDR3aa: CASSLGRDYEQYF
j_gene: TRBJ2-1; abundance: .; v_gene: TRBV27; d_gene: .; CDR3nt: TGTGCCAGCAGTTTATCGCTAGGTTTCAACAATGAGCAGTTCTTC; CDR3aa: CASSLSLGFNNEQFF
j_gene: TRBJ1-2; abundance: .; v_gene: TRBV10-3; d_gene: .; CDR3nt: TGTGCCATCAGGTCAGTCGCCATCGGCTACACCTTC; CDR3aa: CAIRSVAIGYTF
j_gene: TRBJ1-2; abundance: .; v_gene: TRBV10-3; d_gene: TRBD1; CDR3nt: TGTGCCATCGGTGGGACAGGAGCTAACTATGGCTACACCTTC; CDR3aa: CAIGGTGANYGYTF